These 19 T cell receptor beta chains originate from one sample sequenced in a study of CD8+CD57+ T cells in acquired aplastic anemia. Genomic DNA templated the TCR beta VDJ and CDR3 profiling. TCRdb processed the reads anew with MiXCR; each CDR3 protein has one entry. Altogether fewer than 250,000 distinct CDR3 sequences are present, roughly 53% being singletons, with the ten largest covering just under 20%. Patients who underwent sequencing had shown CD8+CD57+ cell expansion by flow cytometry. Sequenced sample: sorted CD4+, CD8+, or CD8+CD57+ T cells (not recorded which) from PBMCs. The receptors derive from a human donor with aplastic anemia.

As for this clonotype: A much bigger clone sits one base away, suggesting this may be a read error. The V gene is TRBV4-1, the J gene TRBJ2-3, with D tentatively TRBD1 or TRBD2 (5 bases each). The CDR3 sequence is 17 residues long. Trimming cost V 2 bases and J 5 bases, with 20 bases left between them. Germline CDR1 reads MGHRA; CDR2 reads YSYEKL. The CDR3 loop is CASSQTAGTVGGDTQYF. Here the CDR3 DNA reads TGCGCCAGCAGCCAAACCGCCGGGACGGTCGGAGGAGATACGCAGTATTTT.

The V call is TRBV5-1, the J call TRBJ2-7; 8 bases are a match to TRBD1. V was clipped by 3 bases and J by 4 bases; unmatched bases: 3. Germline V CDR1 and CDR2: SGHRS, YFSETQ. This CDR3 spans 13 amino acids. The CDR3 sequence is CASSSGGRYEQYF. In DNA, the CDR3 is TGCGCCAGCAGCTCAGGGGGCAGGTACGAGCAGTACTTC.

The CDR3 loop reads CASTGDTWTYNEQFF. The CDR3 nucleotides read TGTGCCAGTACCGGGGACACCTGGACGTACAATGAGCAGTTCTTC. The chain uses TRBV19 and TRBJ2-1, with D tentatively TRBD1 (6 bases). Germline V gene sequence: CDR1 LNHDA, CDR2 SQIVND (reference sequence). Trimming shortened V by 7 bases and J by 4 bases, and 17 bases separated the two germline ends. This CDR3 is built from 15 residues.

The chain joins TRBV28 to TRBJ1-1, with 8 bases lining up with TRBD1. V shed 8 bases, J shed 3 bases, and the junction held 8 bases outside the gene matches. The CDR3 extends over 14 amino acids. CDR1 is MDHEN and CDR2 is SYDVKM in the germline V gene. The CDR3 sequence is CASFPRGLDTEAFF. As DNA, the CDR3 is TGTGCCAGCTTCCCCAGGGGGCTGGACACTGAAGCTTTCTTT.

Turning to this clonotype: It may be a read error: a sequence one base away is much more abundant. This rearrangement joins TRBV12-5 to TRBJ1-2; 7 bases align to TRBD1. The germline V gene encodes CDR1 LGHNT and CDR2 FRNRAP. The CDR3 is 15 residues long. This CDR3 is CASSTNTGDPYGYTF. CDR3 DNA sequence: TGTGCCAGCAGTACAAACACAGGGGATCCCTATGGCTACACCTTC.

This clonotype was seen a single time. The chain carries TRBV7-9 and TRBJ2-7, with no clear D. Germline V gives CDR1 SEHNR, CDR2 FQNEAQ (reference sequence). The CDR3 covers 14 residues. Between the trimmed V and J ends, which lost 2 bases and 5 bases, there was a span of 13 bases. CDR3: CASSLQAGKNEQYF. The CDR3 coding sequence is TGTGCCAGCAGCTTACAGGCAGGAAAAAACGAGCAGTACTTC.

The chain uses TRBV5-5 and TRBJ2-2; possible D gene TRBD2, 6 bases. Looked up from germline, CDR1 is SGHKS and CDR2 is YYEKEE (reference sequence). This CDR3 contains 15 residues. V was clipped by 4 bases and J by 3 bases, with 13 bases between them. The CDR3 coding sequence is TGTGCCAGCAGCCTTAGCGGAGTGGACACCGGGGAGCTGTTTTTT. Amino acids: CASSLSGVDTGELFF.

The chain carries TRBV7-9 and TRBJ1-6, with TRBD1 matching 7 bases. The length of the CDR3 is 15 residues. Trimming removed 1 base from V and 8 bases from J; junction bases left unmatched: 5. Germline loops: CDR1 SEHNR, CDR2 FQNEAQ (reference sequence). The CDR3 protein is CASSLGGTGDSPLHF. CDR3 nucleotides: TGTGCCAGCAGCTTAGGGGGCACAGGGGATTCACCCCTCCACTTT. Supplemented by reference TRBV7-9 and TRBJ1-6, the full variable domain reads DTGVSQNPRHKITKRGQNVTFRCDPISEHNRLYWYRQTLGQGPEFLTYFQNEAQLEKSRLLSDRFSAERPKGSFSTLEIQRTEQGDSAMYLCASSLGGTGDSPLHFGNGTRLTVT.

The table lists this clonotype with many counts. This chain links TRBV7-8 with TRBJ2-7; possible D gene TRBD1, 6 bases. Germline V gene sequence: CDR1 SGHVS, CDR2 FQNEAQ. This CDR3 contains 15 residues. Trimming removed 4 bases at V and 0 bases at J, with 13 bases between. The CDR3 loop reads CASSSSQGNSYEQYF. The CDR3 bases are TGTGCCAGCAGCTCATCCCAGGGGAACTCCTACGAGCAGTACTTC.

This clonotype was counted ten times or more. The chain has TRBV7-8 and TRBJ2-5; 8 bases map to TRBD1. CDR1 and CDR2 (germline): SGHVS, FQNEAQ. V dropped 0 bases and J dropped 0; count of bases not matched to a gene: 0. The CDR3 has 15 residues. CDR3 nucleotide sequence: TGTGCCAGCAGCTTAGCGGGACAGGACCAAGAGACCCAGTACTTC. Its protein is CASSLAGQDQETQYF.

The rearrangement links TRBV29-1 to TRBJ1-2; D gene ambiguous. Germline CDR1 reads SQVTM; CDR2 reads ANQGSEA. V was cut by 3 bases and J by 6 bases, with 8 bases left in between. The CDR3 has 11 amino acids. DNA for the CDR3: TGCAGCGTTGACAGTATTAATGGCTACACCTTC. Protein product: CSVDSINGYTF.

V gene TRBV7-2 combines with J gene TRBJ2-1; 7 bases map to TRBD2. CDR3 length equals 15 residues. Germline CDR1 reads SGHTA; CDR2 reads FQGNSA. Trimming at V came to 1 base and at J to 7 bases, leaving 7 bases not matched to a gene. The CDR3: CASSLDQGGSNEQFF. The CDR3 nucleotides are TGTGCCAGCAGCTTAGATCAAGGCGGGAGTAATGAGCAGTTCTTC.

On this clonotype itself: This CDR3 fails to terminate in the conserved phenylalanine or tryptophan, so it likely reflects a read error. No DNA is shown, since the ends of the CDR3 on it are uncertain; the CDR3 is the one TCRdb lists. This chain joins TRBV19 and TRBJ2-5; TRBD1 is the table's D call, not checked against the DNA. With termini counted, the CDR3 has 8 amino acids. Germline values: CDR1 LNHDA, CDR2 SQIVND (reference sequence). The CDR3 reads CASSTRYS.

Many counts were recorded for this clonotype. The chain couples TRBV5-6 to TRBJ1-5; D not certain. Germline CDR1 and CDR2: SGHDT and YYEEEE. The CDR3 is 14 amino acids. Trimming removed 0 bases at V and 1 base at J, with 5 bases between. CDR3 sequence: CASSLGQSNQPQHF. The CDR3 DNA sequence: TGTGCCAGCAGCTTGGGGCAGAGCAATCAGCCCCAGCATTTT.

This clonotype occurred a few times. The chain employs TRBV5-1 and TRBJ2-3, with 14 bases aligning to TRBD2. The length of the CDR3 is 20 residues. J gave up 2 bases and V 0 bases, and 11 bases lay outside the gene matches. The V gene's germline CDR1 is SGHRS and CDR2 YFSETQ. CDR3 coding DNA: TGCGCCAGCAGCTTGGGGACAGGACTAGCGGGGGGCTCGATCACAGATACGCAGTATTTT. Its protein product is CASSLGTGLAGGSITDTQYF.

This clonotype has only one observation. Compared with germline, one end of the junction differs, possibly owing to a read error. This chain links TRBV20-1 with TRBJ1-4; D is unresolved. The length of the CDR3 is 13 residues. Germline V gene sequence: CDR1 DFQATT, CDR2 SNEGSKA (reference sequence). The CDR3 DNA follows: TGCAGTGCGAGAGGGACAACTAATGAAAAACTGTTTTTT. Its translation: CSARGTTNEKLFF.

V is TRBV27 and J is TRBJ2-7; D is unresolved. Germline V gives CDR1 MNHEY, CDR2 SMNVEV (reference sequence). This CDR3 has 11 residues. Trimming pared 5 bases from V and 5 bases from J, leaving 7 bases between. CDR3 sequence: CASSTDNEQYF. CDR3 coding DNA: TGTGCCAGCAGTACCGATAACGAGCAGTACTTC.

This clonotype was found once. The chain has TRBV10-1 and TRBJ2-7; 12 positions agree with TRBD2. The CDR3 consists of 14 residues. Trimming cost V 10 bases and J 5 bases; bases outside gene matches: 9. CDR1 WNHNN and CDR2 SYGVQD come from the germline V gene (reference sequence). CDR3: CAKNRLAGDHEQYF. The CDR3 DNA is TGCGCCAAGAACCGACTAGCGGGAGACCACGAGCAGTACTTC.

This clonotype was seen ten or more times. This rearrangement joins TRBV7-2 to TRBJ1-5; D unresolved. Per germline, CDR1 SGHTA and CDR2 FQGNSA. V shed 5 bases and J shed 11 bases, with 13 bases lying between them. The CDR3 contains 12 residues. CDR3 region: CASSLEGLAQHF. The CDR3 DNA reads TGTGCCAGCAGCCTTGAGGGCCTGGCCCAGCATTTT.